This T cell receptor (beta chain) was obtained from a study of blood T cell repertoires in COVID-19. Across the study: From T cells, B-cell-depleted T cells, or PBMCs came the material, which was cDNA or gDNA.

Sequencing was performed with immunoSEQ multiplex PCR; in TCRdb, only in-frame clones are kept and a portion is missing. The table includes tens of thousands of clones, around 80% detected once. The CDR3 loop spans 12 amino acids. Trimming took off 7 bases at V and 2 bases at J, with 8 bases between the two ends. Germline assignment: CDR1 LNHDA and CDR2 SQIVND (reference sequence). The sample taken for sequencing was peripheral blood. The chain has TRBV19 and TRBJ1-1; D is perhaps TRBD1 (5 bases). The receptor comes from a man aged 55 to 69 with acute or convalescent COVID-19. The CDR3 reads CASTGFNTEAFF. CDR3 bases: TGTGCCAGTACAGGGTTTAACACTGAAGCTTTCTTT.